The clone carrying this TCR beta chain was recorded many times. The target antigen is unknown. This entry belongs to a study of regulatory T cells in long-lasting Graves disease. General study findings and limits: With persistent disease, TRBV28, TRBJ1-2 and TRBJ2-5 were the favored segments.

J was trimmed by 3 bases and V by 5 bases; bases with no gene match: 10. The CDR3 is 15 residues long. Germline loops: CDR1 DFQATT, CDR2 SNEGSKA (reference sequence). Library construction for TCR beta used iRepertoire HTBI primers and Arm-PCR of CDR3 regions. TCRdb re-derived calls from the multiplex PCR reads in MiXCR, one entry per CDR3 protein. In the table there are hundreds of thousands of distinct CDR3 sequences, over 15% of which are singletons. Documented time point: newly diagnosed GD, antithyroid drugs for less than 3 months. There was RNA extracted from PBMCs, and the TCR library was made from it. These sequences were also reported in another study, on T cells in Graves' hyperthyroidism and ophthalmopathy.

The V call is TRBV20-1, the J call TRBJ1-5; TRBD1 aligns across 7 bases. The TCR was taken from a man between 40 and 49 years old with Graves disease. The sample consisted of peripheral blood mononuclear cells (PBMCs), taken at new diagnosis, from a patient treated with antithyroid drugs. The CDR3 loop is CSASGGVDNNQPQHF. The CDR3 region has the DNA TGCAGTGCTTCAGGGGGAGTTGACAACAATCAGCCCCAGCATTTT.